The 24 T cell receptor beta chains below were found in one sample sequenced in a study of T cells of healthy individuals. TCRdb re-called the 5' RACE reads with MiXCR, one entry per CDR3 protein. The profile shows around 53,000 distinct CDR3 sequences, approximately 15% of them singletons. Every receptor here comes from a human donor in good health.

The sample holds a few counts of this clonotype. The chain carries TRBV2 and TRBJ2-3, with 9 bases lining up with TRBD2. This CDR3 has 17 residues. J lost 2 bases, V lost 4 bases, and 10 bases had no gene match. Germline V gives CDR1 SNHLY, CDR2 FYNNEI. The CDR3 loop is CASSARGGGAITDTQYF. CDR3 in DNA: TGTGCCAGCAGTGCAAGGGGCGGGGGGGCCATCACAGATACGCAGTATTTT.

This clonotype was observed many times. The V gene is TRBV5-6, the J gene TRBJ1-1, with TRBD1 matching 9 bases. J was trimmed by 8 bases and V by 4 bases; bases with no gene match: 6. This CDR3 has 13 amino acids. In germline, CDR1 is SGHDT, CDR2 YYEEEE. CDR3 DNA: TGTGCCAGCAGCGGGACAGGGAACGGGGAAGCTTTCTTT. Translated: CASSGTGNGEAFF.

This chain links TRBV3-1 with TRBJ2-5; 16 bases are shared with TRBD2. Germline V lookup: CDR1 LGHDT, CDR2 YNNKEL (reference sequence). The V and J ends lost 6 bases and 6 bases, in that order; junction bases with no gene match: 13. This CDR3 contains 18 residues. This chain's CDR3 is CASSPGTSGGATLKTQYF. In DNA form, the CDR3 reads TGTGCCAGCAGTCCCGGGACTAGCGGGGGGGCCACTTTAAAGACCCAGTACTTC.

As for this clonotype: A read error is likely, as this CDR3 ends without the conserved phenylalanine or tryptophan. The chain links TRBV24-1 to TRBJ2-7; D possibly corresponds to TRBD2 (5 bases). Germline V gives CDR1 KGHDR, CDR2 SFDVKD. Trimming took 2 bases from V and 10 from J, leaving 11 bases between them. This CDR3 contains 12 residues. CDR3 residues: CATSDSLANQYL. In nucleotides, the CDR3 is TGTGCCACCAGTGATTCGCTAGCCAACCAGTACTTA.

The CDR3 DNA sequence: TGTGCCAGCAGCCCCCGGACTAGCGGGACCAAGACCCAGTACTTC. Amino acid sequence: CASSPRTSGTKTQYF. V gene TRBV7-2 combines with J gene TRBJ2-5; 12 bases are shared with TRBD2. V lost 5 bases, J lost 6 bases, and 7 bases stayed unmatched. CDR1 and CDR2 from the germline V gene are SGHTA and FQGNSA. CDR3 length: 15 amino acids.

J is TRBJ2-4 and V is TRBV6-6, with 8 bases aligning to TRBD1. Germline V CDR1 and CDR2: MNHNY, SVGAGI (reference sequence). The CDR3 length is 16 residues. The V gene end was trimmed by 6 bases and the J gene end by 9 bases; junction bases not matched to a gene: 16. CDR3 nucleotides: TGTGCCAGCAGCGATAGACGGACAGGGACGGGGATCATTCAGTACTTC. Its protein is CASSDRRTGTGIIQYF.

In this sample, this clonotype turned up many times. As DNA, the CDR3 is TGCAGCGTGGGGACTAGCGGCAGAGGCACCGGGGAGCTGTTTTTT. Amino acids: CSVGTSGRGTGELFF. The chain has TRBV29-1 and TRBJ2-2, with 11 nucleotides matching TRBD2. V lost 6 bases to trimming and J lost 4 bases; unmatched junction nucleotides: 7. From germline, CDR1 is SQVTM and CDR2 ANQGSEA. This CDR3 comprises 15 residues.

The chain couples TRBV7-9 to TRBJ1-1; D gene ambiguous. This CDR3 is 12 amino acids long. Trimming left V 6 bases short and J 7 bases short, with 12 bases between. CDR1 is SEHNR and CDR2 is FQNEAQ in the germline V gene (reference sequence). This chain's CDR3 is CASRWMDGEAFF. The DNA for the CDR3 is TGTGCCAGCAGATGGATGGACGGTGAAGCTTTCTTT.

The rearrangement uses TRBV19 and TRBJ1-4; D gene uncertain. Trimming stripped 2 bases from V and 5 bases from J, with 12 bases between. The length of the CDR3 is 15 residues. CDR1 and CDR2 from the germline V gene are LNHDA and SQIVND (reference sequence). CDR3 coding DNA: TGTGCCAGTAGTATACGGGCAACCTCAAATGAAAAACTGTTTTTT. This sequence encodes CASSIRATSNEKLFF.

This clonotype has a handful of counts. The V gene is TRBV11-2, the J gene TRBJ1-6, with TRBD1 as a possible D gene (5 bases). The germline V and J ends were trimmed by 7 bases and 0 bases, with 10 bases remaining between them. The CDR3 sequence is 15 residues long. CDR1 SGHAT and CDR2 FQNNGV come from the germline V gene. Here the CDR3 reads CASMTASSYNSPLHF. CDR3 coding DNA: TGTGCCAGCATGACAGCCAGCTCCTATAATTCACCCCTCCACTTT.

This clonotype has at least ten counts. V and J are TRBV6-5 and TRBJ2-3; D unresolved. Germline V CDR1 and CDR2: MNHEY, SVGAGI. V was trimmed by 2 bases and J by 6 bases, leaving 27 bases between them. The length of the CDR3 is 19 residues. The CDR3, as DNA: TGTGCCAGCAGTTACCTGTCAGGCCCGCGCAGGCCGCTGGGGGATACGCAGTATTTT. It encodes CASSYLSGPRRPLGDTQYF.

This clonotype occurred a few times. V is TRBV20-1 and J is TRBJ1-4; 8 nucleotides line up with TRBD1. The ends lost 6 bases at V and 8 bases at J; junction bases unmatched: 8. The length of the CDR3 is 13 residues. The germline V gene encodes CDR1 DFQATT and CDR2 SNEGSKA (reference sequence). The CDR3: CSAKQGGEEKLFF. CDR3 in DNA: TGCAGTGCCAAACAGGGGGGGGAGGAAAAACTGTTTTTT.

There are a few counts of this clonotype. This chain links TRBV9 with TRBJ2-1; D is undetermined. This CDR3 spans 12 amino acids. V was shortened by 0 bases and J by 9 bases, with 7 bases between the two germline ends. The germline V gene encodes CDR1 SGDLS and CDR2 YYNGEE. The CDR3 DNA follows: TGTGCCAGCAGCGTAGTGTTCGGTGAGCAGTTCTTC. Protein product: CASSVVFGEQFF.

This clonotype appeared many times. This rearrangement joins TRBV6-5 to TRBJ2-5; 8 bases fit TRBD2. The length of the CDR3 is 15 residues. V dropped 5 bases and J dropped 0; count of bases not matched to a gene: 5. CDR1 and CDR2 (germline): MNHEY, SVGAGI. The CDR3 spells CASSPLAGHQETQYF. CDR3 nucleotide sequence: TGTGCCAGCAGTCCCTTAGCGGGGCACCAAGAGACCCAGTACTTC.

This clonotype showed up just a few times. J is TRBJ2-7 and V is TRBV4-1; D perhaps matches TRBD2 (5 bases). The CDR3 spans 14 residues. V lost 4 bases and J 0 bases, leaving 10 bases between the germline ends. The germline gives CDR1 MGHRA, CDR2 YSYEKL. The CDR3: CASSPDLSSYEQYF. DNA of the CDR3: TGCGCCAGCAGCCCGGACTTAAGCTCCTACGAGCAGTACTTC.

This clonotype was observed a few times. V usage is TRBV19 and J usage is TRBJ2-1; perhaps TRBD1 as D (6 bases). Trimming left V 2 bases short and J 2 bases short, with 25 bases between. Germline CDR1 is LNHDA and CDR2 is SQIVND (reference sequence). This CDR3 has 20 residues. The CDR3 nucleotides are TGTGCCAGTAGTATAAAATGGGGGCTGACTATGGTAGACGCCTACAATGAGCAGTTCTTC. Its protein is CASSIKWGLTMVDAYNEQFF.

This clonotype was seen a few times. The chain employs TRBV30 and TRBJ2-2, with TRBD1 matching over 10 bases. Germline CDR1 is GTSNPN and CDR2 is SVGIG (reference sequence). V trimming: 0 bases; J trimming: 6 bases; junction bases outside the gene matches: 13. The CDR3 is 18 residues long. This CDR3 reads CAWSVLYPGQGWSGELFF. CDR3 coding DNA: TGTGCCTGGAGTGTACTTTACCCGGGACAGGGGTGGTCCGGGGAGCTGTTTTTT.

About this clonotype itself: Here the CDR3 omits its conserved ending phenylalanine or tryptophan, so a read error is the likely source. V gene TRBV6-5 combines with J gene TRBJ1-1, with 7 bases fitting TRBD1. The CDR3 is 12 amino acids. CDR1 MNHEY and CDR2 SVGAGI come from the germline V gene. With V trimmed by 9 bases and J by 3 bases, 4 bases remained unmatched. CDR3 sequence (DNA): TGTGCCAGACAGGGGTTTGACACTGAAGCTTTCTCT. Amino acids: CARQGFDTEAFS.

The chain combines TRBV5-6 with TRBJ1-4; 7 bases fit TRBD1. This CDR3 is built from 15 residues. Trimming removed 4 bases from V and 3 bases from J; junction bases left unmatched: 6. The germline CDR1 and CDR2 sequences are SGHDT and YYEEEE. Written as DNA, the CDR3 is TGTGCCAGCAGCCAGTCCGGGACAGCTAATGAAAAACTGTTTTTT. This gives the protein CASSQSGTANEKLFF. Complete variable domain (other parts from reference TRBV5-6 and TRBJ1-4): DAGVTQSPTHLIKTRGQQVTLRCSPKSGHDTVSWYQQALGQGPQFIFQYYEEEERQRGNFPDRFSGHQFPNYSSELNVNALLLGDSALYLCASSQSGTANEKLFFGSGTQLSVL.

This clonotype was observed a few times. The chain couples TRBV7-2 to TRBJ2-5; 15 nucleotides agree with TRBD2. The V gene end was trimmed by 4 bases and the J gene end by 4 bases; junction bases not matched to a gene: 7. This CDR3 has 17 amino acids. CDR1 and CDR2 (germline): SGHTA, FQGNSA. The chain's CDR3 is CASSSWTSGGARETQYF. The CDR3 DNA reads TGTGCCAGCAGCTCCTGGACTAGCGGGGGGGCCAGAGAGACCCAGTACTTC. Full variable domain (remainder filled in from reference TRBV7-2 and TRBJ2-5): GAGVSQSPSNKVTEKGKDVELRCDPISGHTALYWYRQSLGQGLEFLIYFQGNSAPDKSGLPSDRFSAERTGGSVSTLTIQRTQQEDSAVYLCASSSWTSGGARETQYFGPGTRLLVL.

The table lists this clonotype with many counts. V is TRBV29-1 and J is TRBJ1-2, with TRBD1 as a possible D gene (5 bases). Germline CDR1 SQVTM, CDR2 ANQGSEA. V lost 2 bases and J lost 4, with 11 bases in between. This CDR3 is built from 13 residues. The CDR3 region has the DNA TGCAGCGTTGAATGGGGCAGCGGCTATGGCTACACCTTC. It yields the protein CSVEWGSGYGYTF.

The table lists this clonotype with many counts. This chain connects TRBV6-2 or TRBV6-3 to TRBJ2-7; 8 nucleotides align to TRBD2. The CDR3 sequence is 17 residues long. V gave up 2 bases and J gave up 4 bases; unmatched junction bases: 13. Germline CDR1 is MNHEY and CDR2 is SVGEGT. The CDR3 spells CASSYDPHSGRKYEQYF. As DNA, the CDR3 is TGTGCCAGCAGTTACGATCCGCACAGCGGGAGAAAATACGAGCAGTACTTC.

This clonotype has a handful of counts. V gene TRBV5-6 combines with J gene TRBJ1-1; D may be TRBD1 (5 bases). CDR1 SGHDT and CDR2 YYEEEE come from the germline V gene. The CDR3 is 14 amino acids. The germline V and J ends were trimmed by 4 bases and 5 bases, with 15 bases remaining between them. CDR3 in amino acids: CASSTGDGWTEAFF. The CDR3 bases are TGTGCCAGCAGCACCGGGGACGGGTGGACTGAAGCTTTCTTT.

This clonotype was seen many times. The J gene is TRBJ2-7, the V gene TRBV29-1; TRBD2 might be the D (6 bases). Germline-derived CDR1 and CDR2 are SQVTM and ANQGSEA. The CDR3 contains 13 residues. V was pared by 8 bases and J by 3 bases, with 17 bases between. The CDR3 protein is CSCTGDGYYEQYF. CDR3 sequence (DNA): TGCAGCTGTACGGGGGACGGGTACTACGAGCAGTACTTC.